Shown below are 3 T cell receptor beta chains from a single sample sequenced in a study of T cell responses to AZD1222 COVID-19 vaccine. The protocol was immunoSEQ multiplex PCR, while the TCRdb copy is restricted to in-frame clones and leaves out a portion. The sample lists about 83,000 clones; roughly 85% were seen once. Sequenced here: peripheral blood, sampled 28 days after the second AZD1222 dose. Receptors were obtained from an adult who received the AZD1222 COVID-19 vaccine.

The CDR3 sequence is CACNRGAGAFF. CDR3 nucleotides: TGTGCCTGCAATCGGGGGGCCGGAGCTTTCTTT. The chain uses TRBV30 and TRBJ1-1; maybe TRBD1 (6 bases). Between the trimmed V and J ends, which lost 6 bases and 10 bases, there was a span of 15 bases. This CDR3 has 11 amino acids. Looked up from germline, CDR1 is GTSNPN and CDR2 is SVGIG (reference sequence).

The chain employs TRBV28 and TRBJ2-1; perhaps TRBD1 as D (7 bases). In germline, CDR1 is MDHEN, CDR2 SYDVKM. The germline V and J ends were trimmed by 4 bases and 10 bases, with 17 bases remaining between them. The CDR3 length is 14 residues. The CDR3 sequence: CASSWQGGPGEQFF. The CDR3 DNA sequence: TGTGCCAGCAGTTGGCAGGGGGGCCCCGGGGAGCAGTTCTTC. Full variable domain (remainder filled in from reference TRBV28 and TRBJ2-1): DVKVTQSSRYLVKRTGEKVFLECVQDMDHENMFWYRQDPGLGLRLIYFSYDVKMKEKGDIPEGYSVSREKKERFSLILESASTNQTSMYLCASSWQGGPGEQFFGPGTRLTVL.

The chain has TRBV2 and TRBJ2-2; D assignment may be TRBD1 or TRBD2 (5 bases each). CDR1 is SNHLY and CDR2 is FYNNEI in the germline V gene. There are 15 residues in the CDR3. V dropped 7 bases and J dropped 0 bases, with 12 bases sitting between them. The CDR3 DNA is TGTGCCAGCATAGGGGACGCCGCGAACACCGGGGAGCTGTTTTTT. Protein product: CASIGDAANTGELFF.